This entry features one T cell receptor (beta chain) sequence. Antigen: not known. The trim removed 8 bases at V and 3 bases at J, leaving 2 bases unmatched. This CDR3 has 13 amino acids. Germline V lookup: CDR1 ENHRY, CDR2 SYGVKD. Using its own MiXCR run on the reads, TCRdb lists one record per CDR3 protein. The table shows 900,000 to 950,000 distinct CDR3 sequences, with approximately 31% occurring only once. The data belong to a study of T cell repertoires in cytomegalovirus infection. In the study overall: Carrying CMV and the relevant HLA type showed in public TCR beta signatures.

Findings and caveats of the study: Ex vivo responses were dominated by HLA-C-restricted CMV-specific TCR beta clonotypes.

This clonotype originated in a human donor in good health (CMV status not recorded). Some clones in this sample may be carry-over from other donors' samples. The input for sequencing was cultured CD8+ T cells from PBMCs, taken from culture after CMV antigen stimulation. The chain has TRBV10-3 and TRBJ1-5, with 9 bases lining up with TRBD1. CDR3 sequence: CAIWDRANQPQHF. CDR3 nucleotide sequence: TGTGCCATCTGGGACAGGGCCAATCAGCCCCAGCATTTT.